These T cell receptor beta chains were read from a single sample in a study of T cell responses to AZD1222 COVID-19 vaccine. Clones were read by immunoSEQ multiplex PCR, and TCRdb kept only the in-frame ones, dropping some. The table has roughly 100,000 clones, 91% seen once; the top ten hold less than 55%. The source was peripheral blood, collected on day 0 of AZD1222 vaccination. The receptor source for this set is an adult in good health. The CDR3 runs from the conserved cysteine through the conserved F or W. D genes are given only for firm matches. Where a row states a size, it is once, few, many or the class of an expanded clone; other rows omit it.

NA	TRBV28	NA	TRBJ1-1	TGTGCCGCGGGGAACACTGAAGCTTTCTTT	CAAGNTEAFF
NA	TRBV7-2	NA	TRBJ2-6	TGTGCCAGCAGCCCGGTTCGCTCTGGGGCCAACGTCCTGACTTTC	CASSPVRSGANVLTF
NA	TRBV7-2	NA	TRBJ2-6	TGTGCCAGCAGCTTAGCGTGGCGGATGAGCTCTGGGGCCAACGTCCTGACTTTC	CASSLAWRMSSGANVLTF
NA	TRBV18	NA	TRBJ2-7	TGTGCCAGCTCACCACCTACTAGCTCCTACGAGCAGTACTTC	CASSPPTSSYEQYF
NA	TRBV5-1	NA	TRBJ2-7	TGCGCCAGCAGCCCGGCGAGAGGAATCTACGAGCAGTACTTC	CASSPARGIYEQYF
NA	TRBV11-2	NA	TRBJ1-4	TGTGCCAGCAGAGCGGAGGCTGGGCCTGAAAAACTGTTTTTT	CASRAEAGPEKLFF
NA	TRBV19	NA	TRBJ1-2	TGTGCCAGTAGCGTACAAACAGCTAACTATGGCTACACCTTC	CASSVQTANYGYTF
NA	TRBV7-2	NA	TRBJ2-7	TGTGCCAGCAGCTTAGGACGAGCGGGCTACGAGCAGTACTTC	CASSLGRAGYEQYF
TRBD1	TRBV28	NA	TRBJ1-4	TGTGCCTGCGGAGACAGGGGGCCTGAAAAACTGTTTTTT	CACGDRGPEKLFF
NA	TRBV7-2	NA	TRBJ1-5	TGTGCCAGCAGCTTTATGCAGGGAGGCAATCAGCCCCAGCATTTT	CASSFMQGGNQPQHF
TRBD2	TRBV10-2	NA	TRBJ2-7	TGCGCCAGCAAGCTAGCGGGAGGGCTCGAGCAGTACTTC	CASKLAGGLEQYF
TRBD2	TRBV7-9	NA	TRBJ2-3	TGTGCCAGCAGCTTCGTTATTGGGGCGAGCGGGAGGCCCGATACGCAGTATTTT	CASSFVIGASGRPDTQYF
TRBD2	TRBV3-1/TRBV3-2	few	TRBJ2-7	TGTGCCAGCAGCTCCGGGACTAGCGGGAGTATGGGCGAGCAGTACTTC	CASSSGTSGSMGEQYF
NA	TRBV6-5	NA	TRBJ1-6	TGTGCCAGCAGTTACGTAGGGGGTCATATGAATTCACCCCTCCACTTT	CASSYVGGHMNSPLHF
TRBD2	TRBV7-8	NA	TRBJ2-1	TGTGCCAGCAGCTTGAGCGGGAGGAGCAATGAGCAGTTCTTC	CASSLSGRSNEQFF
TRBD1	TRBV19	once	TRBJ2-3	TGTGCCAGTAGGCGACAGGGGTCCCCAGATACGCAGTATTTT	CASRRQGSPDTQYF
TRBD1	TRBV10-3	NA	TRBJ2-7	TGTGCCATCAGAAGGGACAGTACCTACGAGCAGTACTTC	CAIRRDSTYEQYF